This entry is about one TCR beta chain. Its antigen remains unidentified. The sample originates from a study of post-analysis software for immune sequencing data. Overall study findings and caveats: A few TRBV segments occurring more often in patients than controls included TRBV5-6, TRBV5-1 and TRBV20-1. Samples prepared in the same batch strongly co-clustered by F measure.

V was pared by 8 bases and J by 4 bases, with 12 bases between. Looked up from germline, CDR1 is DFQATT and CDR2 is SNEGSKA (reference sequence). The CDR3 totals 12 residues. Libraries were made from TCR beta cDNA, and they carried unique molecular identifiers. From the PCR reads, TCRdb called clonotypes with MiXCR, one entry per CDR3 protein. The table records approximately 630,000 distinct CDR3 sequences, around 60% of them present only once. The chain couples TRBV20-1 to TRBJ2-1, with D possibly TRBD2 on 6 matching bases. This receptor was taken from a girl aged 2-10 years with multiple sclerosis. Sequences were obtained from blood. The CDR3 spells CSSGTLYNEQFF. The DNA for the CDR3 is TGCAGTTCCGGGACTCTGTACAATGAGCAGTTCTTC.